This T cell receptor beta chain stems from a study of early T cells in non-severe SARS-CoV-2 infection (dated by TCRdb to about 2021). Some background on the complete study: Because TCR sequencing was done on bulk RNA from unsorted whole blood, the alpha and beta chains could not be paired. Points the paper makes about the study in general: VDJdb matching was skewed toward anti-spike CD8 responses and likely underestimated virus-specific expansions by missing private and CD4 specificities.

Set within a cohort of healthcare workers in London, UK, this nested case-control study involved weekly PCR testing of nasopharyngeal swabs along with blood sampling. Healthcare workers were recruited between 23 and 31 March 2020, during the week of the UK lockdown, and were followed weekly for up to about 15 weeks. Preparation of the library involved 5' RACE. Sequencing relied on a NextSeq 500. In the TCR library protocol, unique molecular identifiers were attached to individual cDNA molecules to correct for PCR bias and sequencing error. Both TCR alpha and beta chains were sequenced, and tight co-correlation was observed between alpha and beta sequence abundances in each sample. Per the source publication's procedure: Decombinator V4 was used to annotate the V gene, J gene and CDR3 of the TCR sequences. TCRs were defined as expanded if a significant change between any two time points was detected under a Poisson model with p below 0.0001. TCR abundances were normalised to the total number of TCRs sequenced in each sample and reported as counts per million. MAIT TCRs were defined by TRAV1-2 paired with TRAJ12, TRAJ20 or TRAJ33, and iNKT TCRs by TRAV10 paired with TRAJ18. VDJdb, accessed 1 November 2021, was searched for CMV, EBV and SARS-CoV-2 annotated TCRs, excluding TCRs annotated for multiple antigens. TCRdb reran the public reads through fastp at Q25 and MiXCR, keeping productive beta chains. Every distinct CDR3 protein forms one entry, paired with its most common genes and DNA. These V and J calls are TCRdb output, not the study's own analysis. The sample table contains more than 55,000 distinct CDR3 sequences; only one count was recorded for approximately 9% of them. Roughly 18% of the sample is taken by the ten largest.

This clonotype was observed many times. Its cognate antigen has yet to be identified. Base qualities are not provided; no much larger clone lies one nucleotide away. Trimming takes 2 bases from V and 2 bases from J, and the germline ends sit 22 bases apart. The CDR3 covers 18 residues, taking in both the cysteine and the phenylalanine. Only the CDR3 DNA is retained, 54 bases long and in frame from the first base. Reading the germline V gene gives CDR1 SGHRS and CDR2 YFSETQ. Input material: whole blood. The chain employs TRBV5-1 and TRBJ2-5; the D gene could be either TRBD1 or TRBD2, each agreeing at 5 bases. The receptor was isolated from an adult who was a healthcare worker with PCR-confirmed SARS-CoV-2 infection or an uninfected control (not recorded which). The DNA sequence reads TGCGCCAGCAGCTTATCGCGGGCAGGGAACCCCCCGCAAGAGACCCAGTACTTC. It translates to CASSLSRAGNPPQETQYF.